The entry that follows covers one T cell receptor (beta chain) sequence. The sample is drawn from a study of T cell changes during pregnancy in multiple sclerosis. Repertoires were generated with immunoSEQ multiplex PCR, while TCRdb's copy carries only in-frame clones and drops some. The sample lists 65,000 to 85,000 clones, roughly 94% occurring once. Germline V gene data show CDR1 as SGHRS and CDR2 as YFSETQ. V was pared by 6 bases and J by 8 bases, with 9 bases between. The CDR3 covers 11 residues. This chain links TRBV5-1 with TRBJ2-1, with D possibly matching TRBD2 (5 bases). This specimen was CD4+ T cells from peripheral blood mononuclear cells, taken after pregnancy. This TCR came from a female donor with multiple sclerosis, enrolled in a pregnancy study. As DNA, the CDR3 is TGCGCCAGCAAACTAGGCGATGAGCAGTTCTTC. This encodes CASKLGDEQFF.